Listed below are T cell receptor beta chains from one sample, sequenced in a study of early stage breast cancer tumors. Some clones are missing from TCRdb's copy, which holds only in-frame ones; the method was immunoSEQ multiplex PCR. The sample records 25,000 to 30,000 clones, approximately 75% being singletons. The sample was blood. The receptors come from a person in their fifties or sixties with breast cancer. CDR3s include the opening cysteine and the closing phenylalanine or tryptophan. D genes are given only for firm matches. Clone size is not always given. Where it is, it says once, few, many or a class for expanded clones.

d_call j_call v_call cdr3_length clone_size cdr3_aa cdr3_nt
TRBD1 TRBJ1-4 TRBV30 14 once CAWSAGTGLEKLFF TGTGCCTGGTCCGCCGGGACAGGGCTTGAAAAACTGTTTTTT
TRBD1 TRBJ2-5 TRBV9 16 once CASSGRQGATLETQYF TGTGCCAGCAGCGGCAGACAGGGTGCAACATTGGAGACCCAGTACTTC
TRBD2 TRBJ2-4 TRBV7-8 15 NA CASSPRGLAVDIQYF TGTGCCAGCAGCCCCCGCGGACTAGCGGTAGACATTCAGTACTTC
TRBD1 TRBJ1-2 TRBV29-1 15 NA CSVDPNRGENYGYTF TGCAGCGTTGATCCGAACAGGGGAGAGAACTATGGCTACACCTTC
TRBD1 TRBJ2-7 TRBV10-1 13 NA CASSKGTVYEQYF TGCGCCAGCAGTAAAGGGACAGTCTACGAGCAGTACTTC
TRBD2 TRBJ2-3 TRBV5-6 13 NA CASSLAGGDTQYF TGTGCCAGCAGCTTGGCCGGGGGGGATACGCAGTATTTT
TRBD2 TRBJ2-7 TRBV5-1 14 few CASSPGGAFGEQYF TGCGCCAGCAGCCCGGGAGGGGCTTTTGGGGAGCAGTACTTC
NA TRBJ2-1 TRBV2 12 NA CASSQTGGEQFF TGTGCCAGCAGTCAGACTGGGGGGGAGCAGTTCTTC
NA TRBJ2-7 TRBV11-2 17 NA CASSPRGAGLRGDEQYF TGTGCCAGCAGCCCCAGAGGAGCAGGGCTCCGCGGGGACGAGCAGTACTTC
NA TRBJ1-2 TRBV2 13 NA CASSKTGMGGYTF TGTGCCAGCAGTAAGACCGGGATGGGGGGCTACACCTTC